The source of this TCR beta chain is a study of blood T cell repertoires in COVID-19. Study-level information: Sites across the United States, Italy and Spain contributed samples from acute and convalescent COVID-19. The analysed material was cDNA or gDNA that came from T cells, B-cell-depleted T cells, or PBMCs.

In the original analysis: Nucleated cell number was recorded as an estimate derived from reference gene primer amplification. Clones were read by immunoSEQ multiplex PCR, and TCRdb kept only the in-frame ones, dropping some. From that table come the V and J calls and clone size; the DNA was used to work out D and trimming. The table has 250,000 to 350,000 clones, roughly 90% seen once. The CDR3 runs 12 residues. Germline CDR1 reads MDHEN; CDR2 reads SYDVKM. Trimming removed 8 bases from V and 4 bases from J, with 9 bases in between. The sequencing input was peripheral blood. This sequence joins TRBV28 and TRBJ1-3; D is possibly TRBD1 (6 bases). This receptor was identified in a man aged 18 to 30 with active or convalescent COVID-19. The CDR3 spells CASGGSGNTIYF. The DNA of the CDR3 is TGTGCCAGCGGGGGCTCCGGAAACACCATATATTTT.